The source of this TCR beta chain is a study of cytomegalovirus exposure and HLA in healthy donors. Overall study: According to later analysis, the same platform produced the 120 validation and over 600 first-cohort repertoires.

This CDR3 is 12 amino acids long. Trimming took off 4 bases at V and 2 bases at J, with 6 bases between the two ends. The germline gives CDR1 SGHRS, CDR2 YFSETQ. Study results and limitations: In vitro experiments confirmed that a few CMV-associated chains were specific for CMV antigens. Cytomegalovirus association was assigned to approximately 180 TCR beta chains.

As for this clone: Its target is not known.

The donors were members of the validation cohort, which comprised 90 to 150 subjects and was separate from the first cohort of several hundred subjects. Measured with immunoSEQ multiplex PCR; TCRdb has only the in-frame clones, and not every one. The sample consists of roughly 180,000 clones, about nine tenths of them appearing once. The specimen sequenced was PBMCs. This chain links TRBV5-1 with TRBJ2-5; a weak D match, TRBD1 (5 bases). The clonotype comes from a man younger than 40 in good health and CMV-seropositive. The CDR3 DNA is TGCGCCAGCAGCCGACAGCAAGAGACCCAGTACTTC. Amino acid sequence: CASSRQQETQYF.